This T cell receptor beta chain came from a study of tumor-infiltrating lymphocytes in primary liver carcinoma. Study-level information: Surgical resection served as treatment for the primary liver carcinoma of these patients. Donors had hepatocellular carcinoma or combined HCC and intrahepatic cholangiocarcinoma.

CDR3 length equals 11 residues. The germline V and J ends were trimmed by 7 bases and 3 bases, with 10 bases remaining between them. Germline CDR1 and CDR2: SQVTM and ANQGSEA. In addition to blood RNA drawn from unsorted whole blood, germline DNA was extracted. With a constant-region primer, TCR beta cDNA was made from around 520 ng of total RNA. For TCR beta, libraries were produced by three nested multiplex PCR rounds using slightly modified ARM-PCR. Investigators reported that the first two PCR rounds, at roughly 10 cycles each, used TRBV1-TRBV30 forward primers with a C-beta reverse primer. MiXCR, run by TCRdb on the multiplex PCR reads, gives a single entry per CDR3 protein. The sample carries about 310,000 distinct CDR3 sequences, 65% recorded once. This clonotype was found many times.

This clonotype was obtained from a man between 40 and 49 years old with primary liver carcinoma and hepatitis B virus infection. The sample taken for sequencing was peripheral blood. This chain joins TRBV29-1 and TRBJ2-7; the D gene is possibly TRBD2 (5 bases). CDR3 DNA sequence: TGCAGCGCGGGATCAAACTACGAGCAGTACTTC. This translates into CSAGSNYEQYF.